This T cell receptor beta chain was sequenced during a study of CD8 T cells in ankylosing spondylitis. General study results and limits: CD8+ disease-linked clones were present at relatively low frequencies in blood. Characteristic, it appeared, of ankylosing spondylitis blood was a TCR beta motif of seven or eight highly homologous variants. Significant enrichment of disease-linked clones was reported in matched ankylosing spondylitis synovial fluid.

V was clipped by 6 bases and J by 5 bases, with 11 bases between them. Germline V gene sequence: CDR1 SEHNR, CDR2 FQNEAQ (reference sequence). The CDR3 is 13 residues long. Only a few counts were recorded for this clonotype. Its antigen is currently unknown. The authors made TCR beta libraries by quantitative 5'-RACE with molecular barcodes. From the 5' RACE reads, TCRdb called clonotypes with MiXCR, one entry per CDR3 protein. This sample has more than 250,000 distinct CDR3 sequences, with roughly 12% found just once. Sequences were obtained from blood, either unsorted or a sorted T cell fraction (not recorded which). This chain links TRBV7-9 with TRBJ1-5; D is uncertain. This clonotype was sampled from a female donor with ankylosing spondylitis or in good health (not recorded which). The CDR3 reads CASSGRDDQPQHF. CDR3 nucleotides: TGTGCCAGCAGTGGGAGGGATGATCAGCCCCAGCATTTT.